The T cell receptor (beta chain) described here comes from a study of blood T cell repertoires in COVID-19. Study overall: PBMCs, B-cell-depleted T cells, or T cells provided the cDNA or gDNA that made up the material.

This table comes from immunoSEQ multiplex PCR, and its TCRdb copy is limited to in-frame clones, with some not included. Of 70,000 to 90,000 clones listed, over 65% are singletons. The CDR3 covers 14 residues. Germline V gene sequence: CDR1 SNHLY, CDR2 FYNNEI. Losses at the gene ends were 6 bases for V and 6 bases for J; bases not matched to a gene: 5. The chain combines TRBV2 with TRBJ1-5; the match to TRBD1 covers 10 bases. The receptor's source is a human donor in a cohort sampled during active COVID-19. The sample consisted of peripheral blood. The CDR3 DNA is TGTGCCAGCAGCGGGACAGGGGCTAGTCAGCCCCAGCATTTT. It codes for CASSGTGASQPQHF.